This entry describes one TCR beta chain. The sample holds other DNA sequences that translate to the same CDR3. These data come from a study of blood T cell repertoires in COVID-19. About the research overall: Specimens from acute and convalescent COVID-19 originated in the United States, Italy and Spain.

The J segment lost 1 base and the V segment lost 1 base, leaving 2 bases of the junction unmatched. Germline loops: CDR1 SGHRS, CDR2 YFSETQ. This CDR3 is 15 amino acids long. Profiled with immunoSEQ multiplex PCR; TCRdb holds only in-frame clones, not every one. The repertoire has 150,000 or so clones, roughly 90% of them found once; the top ten carry over 4%. The specimen sequenced was PBMCs or T cells enriched from blood (not recorded which). The V gene is TRBV5-1, the J gene TRBJ2-3, with 8 bases fitting TRBD1. The receptor comes from a woman aged 40 to 50 who had been exposed to COVID-19. CDR3 sequence (DNA): TGCGCCAGCAGCTTGCAACAGGGGGGCACAGATACGCAGTATTTT. It yields the protein CASSLQQGGTDTQYF.